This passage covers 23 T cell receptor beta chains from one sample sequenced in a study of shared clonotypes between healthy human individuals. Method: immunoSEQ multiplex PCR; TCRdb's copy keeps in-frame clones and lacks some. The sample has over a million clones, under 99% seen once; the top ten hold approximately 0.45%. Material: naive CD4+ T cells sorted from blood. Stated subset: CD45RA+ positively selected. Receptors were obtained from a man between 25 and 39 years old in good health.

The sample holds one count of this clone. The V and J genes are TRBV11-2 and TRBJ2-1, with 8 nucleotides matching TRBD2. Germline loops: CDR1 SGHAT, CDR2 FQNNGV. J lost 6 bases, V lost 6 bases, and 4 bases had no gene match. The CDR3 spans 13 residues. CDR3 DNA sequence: TGTGCCAGCAGAGCGGGAGTGGGCAATGAGCAGTTCTTC. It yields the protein CASRAGVGNEQFF.

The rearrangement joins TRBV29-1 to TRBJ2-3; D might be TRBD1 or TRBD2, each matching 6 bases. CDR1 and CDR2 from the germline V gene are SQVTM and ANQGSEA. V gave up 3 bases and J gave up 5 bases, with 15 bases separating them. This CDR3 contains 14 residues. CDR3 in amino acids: CSVDARRGVDTQYF. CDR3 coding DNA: TGCAGCGTTGATGCTCGGAGGGGGGTAGATACGCAGTATTTT.

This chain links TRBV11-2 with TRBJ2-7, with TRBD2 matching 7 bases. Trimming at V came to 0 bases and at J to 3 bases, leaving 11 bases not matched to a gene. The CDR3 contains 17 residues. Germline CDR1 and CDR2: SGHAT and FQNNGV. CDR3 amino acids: CASSLDRSPGRNYEQYF. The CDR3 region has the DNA TGTGCCAGCAGCTTAGATCGATCCCCCGGGAGGAACTACGAGCAGTACTTC.

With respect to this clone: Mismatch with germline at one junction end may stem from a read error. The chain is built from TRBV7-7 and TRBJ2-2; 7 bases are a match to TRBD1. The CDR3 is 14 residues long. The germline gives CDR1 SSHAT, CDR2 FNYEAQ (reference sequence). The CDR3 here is CASSSRQGTGELFF. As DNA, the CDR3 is TGTGCTAGCAGCTCACGACAGGGCACCGGGGAGCTGTTTTTT. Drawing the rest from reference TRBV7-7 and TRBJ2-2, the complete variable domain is GAGVSQSPRYKVTKRGQDVTLRCDPISSHATLYWYQQALGQGPEFLTYFNYEAQPDKSGLPSDRFSAERPEGSISTLTIQRTEQRDSAMYRCASSSRQGTGELFFGEGSRLTVL.

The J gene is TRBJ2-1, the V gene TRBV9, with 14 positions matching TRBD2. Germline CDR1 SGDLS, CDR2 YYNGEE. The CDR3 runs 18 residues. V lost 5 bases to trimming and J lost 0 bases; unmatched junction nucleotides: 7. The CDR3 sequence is CASSWTSGRSGSYNEQFF. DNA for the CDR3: TGTGCCAGCAGTTGGACTAGCGGGAGGTCGGGCTCCTACAATGAGCAGTTCTTC.

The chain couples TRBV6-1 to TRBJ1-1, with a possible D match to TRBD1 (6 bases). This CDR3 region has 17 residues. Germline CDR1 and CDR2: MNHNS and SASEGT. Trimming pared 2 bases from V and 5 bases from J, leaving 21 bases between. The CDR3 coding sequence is TGTGCCAGCAGTGAACTAACCTTTGGGGACATTCGGACTGAAGCTTTCTTT. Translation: CASSELTFGDIRTEAFF.

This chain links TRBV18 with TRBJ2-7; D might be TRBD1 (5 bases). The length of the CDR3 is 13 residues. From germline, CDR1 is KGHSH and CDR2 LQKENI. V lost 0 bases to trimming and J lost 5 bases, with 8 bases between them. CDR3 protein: CASSPPARDEQYF. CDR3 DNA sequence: TGTGCCAGCTCACCACCGGCCAGGGACGAGCAGTACTTC.

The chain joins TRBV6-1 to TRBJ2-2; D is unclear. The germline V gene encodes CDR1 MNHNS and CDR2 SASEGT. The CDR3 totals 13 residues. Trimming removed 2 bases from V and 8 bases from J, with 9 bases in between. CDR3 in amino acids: CASSERVSGELFF. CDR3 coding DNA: TGTGCCAGCAGTGAAAGGGTTTCGGGGGAGCTGTTTTTT.

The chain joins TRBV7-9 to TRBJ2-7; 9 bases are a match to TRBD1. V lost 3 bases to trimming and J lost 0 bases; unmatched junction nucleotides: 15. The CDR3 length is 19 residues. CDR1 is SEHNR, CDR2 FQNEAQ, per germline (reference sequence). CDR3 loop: CASSLRSSGQGGPSYEQYF. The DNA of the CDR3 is TGTGCCAGCAGCTTGAGGTCTTCGGGACAGGGAGGACCCTCCTACGAGCAGTACTTC.

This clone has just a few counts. In nucleotides, the CDR3 is TGTGCCAGCAGCTTAGGCTGGACAGGGGATGGGGGCTACACCTTC. Protein sequence: CASSLGWTGDGGYTF. The chain has TRBV11-2 and TRBJ1-2, with 9 nucleotides matching TRBD1. The trim removed 1 base at V and 8 bases at J, leaving 8 bases unmatched. CDR1 is SGHAT and CDR2 is FQNNGV in the germline V gene. The CDR3 spans 15 residues.

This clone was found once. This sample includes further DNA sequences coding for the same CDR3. The CDR3 sequence: CSVGQNYEQYF. The DNA for the CDR3 is TGCAGCGTGGGACAGAACTACGAGCAGTACTTC. The chain uses TRBV29-1 and TRBJ2-7, with TRBD1 matching over 7 bases. V lost 6 bases to trimming and J lost 3 bases; unmatched junction nucleotides: 2. CDR1 and CDR2 (germline): SQVTM, ANQGSEA. The CDR3 has 11 residues.

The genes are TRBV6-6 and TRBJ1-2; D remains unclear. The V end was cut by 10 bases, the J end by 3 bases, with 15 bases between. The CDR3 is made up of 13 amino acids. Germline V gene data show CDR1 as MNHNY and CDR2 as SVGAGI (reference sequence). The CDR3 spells CATRTPKYYGYTF. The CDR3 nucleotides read TGTGCCACAAGGACGCCTAAGTACTATGGCTACACCTTC.

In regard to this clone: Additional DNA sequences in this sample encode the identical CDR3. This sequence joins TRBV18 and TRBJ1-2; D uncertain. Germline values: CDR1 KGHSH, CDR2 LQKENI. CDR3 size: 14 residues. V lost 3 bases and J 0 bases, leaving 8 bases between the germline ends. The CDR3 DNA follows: TGTGCCAGCTCACCCGATCGAGCTAACTATGGCTACACCTTC. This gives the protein CASSPDRANYGYTF. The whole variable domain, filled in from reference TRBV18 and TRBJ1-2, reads NAGVMQNPRHLVRRRGQEARLRCSPMKGHSHVYWYRQLPEEGLKFMVYLQKENIIDESGMPKERFSAEFPKEGPSILRIQQVVRGDSAAYFCASSPDRANYGYTFGSGTRLTVV.

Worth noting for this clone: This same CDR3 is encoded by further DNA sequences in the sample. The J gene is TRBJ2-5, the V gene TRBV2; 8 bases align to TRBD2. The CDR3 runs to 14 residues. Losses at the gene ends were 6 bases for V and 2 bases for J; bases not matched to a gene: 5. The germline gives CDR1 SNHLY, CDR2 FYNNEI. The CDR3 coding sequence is TGTGCCAGCAGCCCCGGGACTAGACAAGAGACCCAGTACTTC. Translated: CASSPGTRQETQYF.

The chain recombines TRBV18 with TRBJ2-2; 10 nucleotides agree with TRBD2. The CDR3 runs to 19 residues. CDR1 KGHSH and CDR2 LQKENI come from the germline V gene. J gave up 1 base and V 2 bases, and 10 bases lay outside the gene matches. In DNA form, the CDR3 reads TGTGCCAGCTCACCAGAACTAGCGGGATTATCTATGAACACCGGGGAGCTGTTTTTT. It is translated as CASSPELAGLSMNTGELFF.

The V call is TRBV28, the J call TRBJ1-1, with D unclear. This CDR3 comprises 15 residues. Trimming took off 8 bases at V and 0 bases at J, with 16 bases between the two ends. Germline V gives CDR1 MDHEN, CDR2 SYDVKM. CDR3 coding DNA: TGTGCCAGCGGACTATCGGCACTTATGAACACTGAAGCTTTCTTT. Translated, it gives CASGLSALMNTEAFF. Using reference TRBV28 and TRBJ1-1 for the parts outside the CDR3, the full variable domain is DVKVTQSSRYLVKRTGEKVFLECVQDMDHENMFWYRQDPGLGLRLIYFSYDVKMKEKGDIPEGYSVSREKKERFSLILESASTNQTSMYLCASGLSALMNTEAFFGQGTRLTVV.

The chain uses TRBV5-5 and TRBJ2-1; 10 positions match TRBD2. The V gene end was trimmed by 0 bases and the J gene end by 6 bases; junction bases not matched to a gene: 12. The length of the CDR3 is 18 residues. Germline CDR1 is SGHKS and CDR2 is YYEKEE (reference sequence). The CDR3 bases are TGTGCCAGCAGCTTGGCGGCTAGCGGGAGTTTTGGGGCCAATGAGCAGTTCTTC. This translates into CASSLAASGSFGANEQFF.

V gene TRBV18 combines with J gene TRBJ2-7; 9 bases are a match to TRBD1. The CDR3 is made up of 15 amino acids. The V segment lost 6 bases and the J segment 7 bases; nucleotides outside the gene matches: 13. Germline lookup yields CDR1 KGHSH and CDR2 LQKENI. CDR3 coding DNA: TGTGCCAGCTCCCGCCGACGGACAGGGGTGGGGGAGCAGTACTTC. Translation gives CASSRRRTGVGEQYF. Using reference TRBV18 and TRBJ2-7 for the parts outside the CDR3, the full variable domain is NAGVMQNPRHLVRRRGQEARLRCSPMKGHSHVYWYRQLPEEGLKFMVYLQKENIIDESGMPKERFSAEFPKEGPSILRIQQVVRGDSAAYFCASSRRRTGVGEQYFGPGTRLTVT.

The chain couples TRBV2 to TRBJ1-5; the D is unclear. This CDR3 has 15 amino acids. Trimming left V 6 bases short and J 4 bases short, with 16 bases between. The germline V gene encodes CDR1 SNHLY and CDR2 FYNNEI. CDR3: CASRRWVAGNQPQHF. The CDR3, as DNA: TGTGCCAGCAGGCGGTGGGTGGCGGGGAATCAGCCCCAGCATTTT.

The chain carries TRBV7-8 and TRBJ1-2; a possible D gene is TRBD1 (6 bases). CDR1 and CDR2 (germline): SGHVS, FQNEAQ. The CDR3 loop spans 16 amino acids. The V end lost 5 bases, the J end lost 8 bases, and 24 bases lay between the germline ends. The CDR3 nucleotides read TGTGCCAGCAGCCTACTGAGATTTCAGGGGTCGTCGGGCTACACCTTC. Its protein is CASSLLRFQGSSGYTF. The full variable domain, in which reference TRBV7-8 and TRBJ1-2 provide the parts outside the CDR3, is GAGVSQSPRYKVAKRGQDVALRCDPISGHVSLFWYQQALGQGPEFLTYFQNEAQLDKSGLPSDRFFAERPEGSVSTLKIQRTQQEDSAVYLCASSLLRFQGSSGYTFGSGTRLTVV.

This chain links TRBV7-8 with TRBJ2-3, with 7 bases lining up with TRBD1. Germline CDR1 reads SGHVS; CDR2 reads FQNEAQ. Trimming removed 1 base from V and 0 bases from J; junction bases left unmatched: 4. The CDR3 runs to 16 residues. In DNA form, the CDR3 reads TGTGCCAGCAGCTTAGAGGGACAGCTTAGCACAGATACGCAGTATTTT. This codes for CASSLEGQLSTDTQYF.

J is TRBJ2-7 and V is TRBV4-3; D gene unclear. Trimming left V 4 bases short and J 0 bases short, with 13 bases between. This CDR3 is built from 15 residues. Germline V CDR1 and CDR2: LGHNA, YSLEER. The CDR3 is CASSRRLSASYEQYF. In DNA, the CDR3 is TGCGCCAGCAGCCGTCGTCTTTCCGCCTCCTACGAGCAGTACTTC.

The CDR3 DNA reads TGTGCCATACACGAGTCCTATGGCTACACCTTC. Translating gives CAIHESYGYTF. V gene TRBV7-2 combines with J gene TRBJ1-2; D gene unclear. V was cut by 10 bases and J by 4 bases, with 10 bases left in between. Per germline, CDR1 SGHTA and CDR2 FQGNSA. The CDR3 covers 11 residues.